These 26 T cell receptor beta chains were all obtained from the same sample, sequenced in a study of blood T cell repertoires in COVID-19. Sequenced by immunoSEQ multiplex PCR; TCRdb stores in-frame clones only, minus some. The table includes about 410,000 clones, around 89% detected once. The sequenced sample was peripheral blood. These receptors were obtained from a woman aged 40 to 49 with COVID-19, enrolled during active disease.

The chain uses TRBV19 and TRBJ1-4; D is ambiguous. Trimming cost V 7 bases and J 8 bases, with 17 bases left between them. Germline V gene lookup returns CDR1 LNHDA and CDR2 SQIVND (reference sequence). The CDR3 spans 14 residues. CDR3 loop: CASTQRGREEKLFF. The CDR3 nucleotides read TGTGCCAGTACCCAACGAGGACGGGAAGAAAAACTGTTTTTT.

V gene TRBV27 combines with J gene TRBJ1-4, with 7 bases lining up with TRBD1. Trimming removed 6 bases from V and 4 bases from J; junction bases left unmatched: 5. The CDR3 loop spans 14 amino acids. Germline CDR1 reads MNHEY; CDR2 reads SMNVEV (reference sequence). Here the CDR3 reads CASRPQGGNEKLFF. The CDR3 region has the DNA TGTGCCAGCAGGCCCCAGGGGGGTAATGAAAAACTGTTTTTT.

The chain joins TRBV5-4 to TRBJ1-2; D remains unclear. Germline CDR1 reads SGHNT; CDR2 reads YYREEE (reference sequence). V lost 7 bases and J lost 1, with 14 bases in between. The CDR3 runs 14 residues. CDR3 sequence (DNA): TGTGCCAGCGCTGGGAGCAGTAGTAACTATGGCTACACCTTC. This gives the protein CASAGSSSNYGYTF.

V gene TRBV19 combines with J gene TRBJ1-6; TRBD1 aligns across 8 bases. CDR3 length: 15 amino acids. J lost 6 bases, V lost 4 bases, and 5 bases had no gene match. Germline lookup yields CDR1 LNHDA and CDR2 SQIVND (reference sequence). The CDR3 here is CASSNTGTGNSPLHF. Written as DNA, the CDR3 is TGTGCCAGTAGTAATACCGGGACAGGTAATTCACCCCTCCACTTT.

The chain is built from TRBV7-3 and TRBJ1-1, with 7 bases fitting TRBD1. Germline V gene data show CDR1 as SGHTA and CDR2 as FQGTGA. J was trimmed by 5 bases and V by 3 bases; bases with no gene match: 6. The CDR3 contains 14 residues. CDR3 loop: CASSLGQQGTEAFF. Written as DNA, the CDR3 is TGTGCCAGCAGCTTGGGACAGCAGGGGACTGAAGCTTTCTTT. The variable domain in full, completed from reference TRBV7-3 and TRBJ1-1, reads GAGVSQTPSNKVTEKGKYVELRCDPISGHTALYWYRQSLGQGPEFLIYFQGTGAADDSGLPNDRFFAVRPEGSVSTLKIQRTERGDSAVYLCASSLGQQGTEAFFGQGTRLTVV.

In its sample, this clone was seen a few times. This chain uses TRBV20-1 with TRBJ1-5; the D is unclear. Trimming shortened V by 3 bases and J by 0 bases, and 15 bases separated the two germline ends. Germline CDR1 DFQATT, CDR2 SNEGSKA (reference sequence). The CDR3 sequence is 16 residues long. The CDR3 region is CSASSSAAPSNQPQHF. CDR3 in DNA: TGCAGTGCTAGTAGTTCGGCGGCACCTAGCAATCAGCCCCAGCATTTT.

The chain is built from TRBV30 and TRBJ2-3, with 12 nucleotides matching TRBD1. After removal of 0 bases from V and 6 bases from J, the junction contained 4 bases not matched to a gene. This CDR3 is built from 15 residues. Per germline, CDR1 GTSNPN and CDR2 SVGIG (reference sequence). The CDR3 DNA reads as TGTGCCTGGAGTGTCGGGACAGGGGGCGAGGATACGCAGTATTTT. Translated: CAWSVGTGGEDTQYF.

The chain uses TRBV27 and TRBJ2-6; D possibly corresponds to TRBD1 (6 bases). Trimming removed 5 bases from V and 1 base from J, with 15 bases in between. This CDR3 spans 17 amino acids. Germline V gene lookup returns CDR1 MNHEY and CDR2 SMNVEV (reference sequence). In nucleotides, the CDR3 is TGTGCCAGCAGTATGGGACACAGGATTTCTGGGGCCAACGTCCTGACTTTC. Its translation is CASSMGHRISGANVLTF. Drawing the rest from reference TRBV27 and TRBJ2-6, the complete variable domain is EAQVTQNPRYLITVTGKKLTVTCSQNMNHEYMSWYRQDPGLGLRQIYYSMNVEVTDKGDVPEGYKVSRKEKRNFPLILESPSPNQTSLYFCASSMGHRISGANVLTFGAGSRLTVL.

The chain uses TRBV4-3 and TRBJ1-6, with a weak D call TRBD1 (5 bases). This CDR3 has 17 amino acids. Germline V gene sequence: CDR1 LGHNA, CDR2 YSLEER. The V and J ends lost 4 bases and 0 bases respectively, with 13 bases between them. CDR3 protein: CASSLRVWDSYNSPLHF. CDR3 in DNA: TGCGCCAGCAGCCTCAGGGTTTGGGACTCCTATAATTCACCCCTCCACTTT.

The V gene is TRBV12-3 or TRBV12-4, the J gene TRBJ1-4; D not resolved. Trimming shortened V by 3 bases and J by 3 bases, and 5 bases separated the two germline ends. CDR3 length: 13 amino acids. The CDR3 sequence: CASSFGANEKLFF. The CDR3 nucleotides read TGTGCCAGCAGTTTTGGAGCTAATGAAAAACTGTTTTTT.

Comments on this clone: One end of the junction fails to match germline, which may point to a read error. The rearrangement links TRBV7-7 to TRBJ1-1; D call uncertain. Germline CDR1 is SSHAT and CDR2 is FNYEAQ (reference sequence). This CDR3 has 13 amino acids. As DNA, the CDR3 is TGTGCTAGCAGCTTTGGGCCGGACACTGAAGCTTTCTTT. This translates into CASSFGPDTEAFF. The full variable domain, in which reference TRBV7-7 and TRBJ1-1 provide the parts outside the CDR3, is GAGVSQSPRYKVTKRGQDVTLRCDPISSHATLYWYQQALGQGPEFLTYFNYEAQPDKSGLPSDRFSAERPEGSISTLTIQRTEQRDSAMYRCASSFGPDTEAFFGQGTRLTVV.

The rearrangement uses TRBV5-8 and TRBJ1-1; D might be TRBD1 (6 bases). The CDR3 has 15 residues. Germline V CDR1 and CDR2: SGHTS, YDEGEE. V was cut by 2 bases and J by 6 bases, with 17 bases left in between. The CDR3 coding sequence is TGTGCCAGCAGCTTCTTCGGGGGGCGCTGGGCTGAAGCTTTCTTT. Translating gives CASSFFGGRWAEAFF.

This sequence joins TRBV19 and TRBJ2-7; D is possibly TRBD1 (6 bases). V was trimmed by 5 bases and J by 3 bases, leaving 11 bases between them. The germline gives CDR1 LNHDA, CDR2 SQIVND (reference sequence). The length of the CDR3 is 13 residues. The CDR3 nucleotides are TGTGCCAGTAGTGCACCACAGGGCTACGAGCAGTACTTC. The encoded protein is CASSAPQGYEQYF.

The chain recombines TRBV5-5 with TRBJ1-1; TRBD1 is a possible D gene (6 bases). There are 15 residues in the CDR3. Trimming removed 2 bases at V and 3 bases at J, with 14 bases between. Per germline, CDR1 SGHKS and CDR2 YYEKEE (reference sequence). This chain's CDR3 is CASSLQGAVDTEAFF. The CDR3 region has the DNA TGTGCCAGCAGCTTACAGGGCGCCGTCGACACTGAAGCTTTCTTT.

The chain is built from TRBV7-3 and TRBJ2-1, with TRBD2 identical over 11 bases. Germline V gives CDR1 SGHTA, CDR2 FQGTGA. Losses at the gene ends were 5 bases for V and 1 base for J; bases not matched to a gene: 10. The length of the CDR3 is 18 residues. The CDR3 region has the DNA TGTGCCAGCAGCCATACTAGCGGGGGAACTGGTTCCTACAATGAGCAGTTCTTC. Encoded protein: CASSHTSGGTGSYNEQFF.

The chain uses TRBV18 and TRBJ1-1; D perhaps matches TRBD1 (5 bases). V shed 0 bases and J shed 1 base, with 9 bases lying between them. The germline V gene encodes CDR1 KGHSH and CDR2 LQKENI. This CDR3 contains 15 residues. In DNA form, the CDR3 reads TGTGCCAGCTCACCACCGACCAGGGAGAACACTGAAGCTTTCTTT. Translated, it gives CASSPPTRENTEAFF.

The chain joins TRBV5-1 to TRBJ2-2, with 12 bases aligning to TRBD2. Germline V gives CDR1 SGHRS, CDR2 YFSETQ. J gave up 0 bases and V 8 bases, and 5 bases lay outside the gene matches. The CDR3 has 16 amino acids. CDR3 sequence reads: CASIGLAGTNTGELFF. The DNA for the CDR3 is TGCGCCAGTATCGGACTAGCGGGAACGAACACCGGGGAGCTGTTTTTT.

This chain connects TRBV28 to TRBJ1-2; no clear D. The CDR3 totals 14 residues. V was cut by 6 bases and J by 7 bases, with 18 bases left in between. CDR1 is MDHEN, CDR2 SYDVKM, per germline. The CDR3 bases are TGTGCCAGCAGCCCTATTCGACATGGTGGTGGCTACACCTTC. Translation gives CASSPIRHGGGYTF.

V is TRBV30 and J is TRBJ1-1, with 7 positions matching TRBD1. Germline CDR1 is GTSNPN and CDR2 is SVGIG (reference sequence). The CDR3 extends over 15 amino acids. V shed 4 bases, J shed 0 bases, and the junction held 8 bases outside the gene matches. CDR3 coding DNA: TGTGCCTGGACCAAAACAGGGGATCTGAACACTGAAGCTTTCTTT. Protein product: CAWTKTGDLNTEAFF.

The chain uses TRBV30 and TRBJ2-7, with 7 bases that match TRBD1. With 4 bases clipped from V and 5 bases from J, the junction kept 14 bases outside the gene matches. CDR3 length equals 15 residues. CDR1 is GTSNPN and CDR2 is SVGIG in the germline V gene (reference sequence). The CDR3 sequence is CAWNVRGRGSDEQYF. CDR3 DNA: TGTGCCTGGAATGTCAGAGGCAGGGGGTCCGACGAGCAGTACTTC.

The chain joins TRBV29-1 to TRBJ1-1; maybe TRBD1 (5 bases). This CDR3 contains 11 residues. Germline V lookup: CDR1 SQVTM, CDR2 ANQGSEA. Trimming shortened V by 5 bases and J by 8 bases, and 12 bases separated the two germline ends. The CDR3 sequence is CSVQGQGEAFF. The CDR3 coding sequence is TGCAGCGTTCAAGGGCAGGGAGAAGCTTTCTTT. Variable domain in full (rest from reference TRBV29-1 and TRBJ1-1): SAVISQKPSRDICQRGTSLTIQCQVDSQVTMMFWYRQQPGQSLTLIATANQGSEATYESGFVIDKFPISRPNLTFSTLTVSNMSPEDSSIYLCSVQGQGEAFFGQGTRLTVV.

This chain connects TRBV5-1 to TRBJ1-1, with D possibly TRBD1 on 6 matching bases. The CDR3 has 14 amino acids. Germline V lookup: CDR1 SGHRS, CDR2 YFSETQ. V was shortened by 1 base and J by 3 bases, with 10 bases between the two germline ends. This CDR3 is CASSLTGTDTEAFF. CDR3 nucleotide sequence: TGCGCCAGCAGCTTGACAGGGACGGACACTGAAGCTTTCTTT. Together with reference TRBV5-1 and TRBJ1-1, the CDR3 gives the full variable domain: KAGVTQTPRYLIKTRGQQVTLSCSPISGHRSVSWYQQTPGQGLQFLFEYFSETQRNKGNFPGRFSGRQFSNSRSEMNVSTLELGDSALYLCASSLTGTDTEAFFGQGTRLTVV.

The rearrangement uses TRBV7-2 and TRBJ1-1; a weak D match, TRBD1 (5 bases). From germline, CDR1 is SGHTA and CDR2 FQGNSA. V lost 5 bases and J lost 7, with 8 bases in between. The CDR3 contains 11 residues. This CDR3 reads CASSRQLEAFF. The DNA for the CDR3 is TGTGCCAGCAGCCGACAGCTTGAAGCTTTCTTT.

The count of this clone is one. J is TRBJ2-5 and V is TRBV7-6, with TRBD2 matching 13 bases. This CDR3 region has 17 residues. Per germline, CDR1 SGHVS and CDR2 FNYEAQ. V dropped 5 bases and J dropped 5; count of bases not matched to a gene: 11. CDR3 region: CASSRIKTSGGAETQYF. Written as DNA, the CDR3 is TGTGCCAGCAGCCGAATAAAAACTAGCGGGGGGGCGGAGACCCAGTACTTC.

The chain links TRBV3-1 (or the pseudogene TRBV3-2) to TRBJ1-1; D is perhaps TRBD1 (6 bases). The CDR3 extends over 16 amino acids. Trimming took 1 base from V and 7 from J, leaving 19 bases between them. The germline V gene has CDR1 LGHDT and CDR2 YNNKEL (reference sequence). The CDR3 region is CASSQGHRGGLGEAFF. CDR3 DNA sequence: TGTGCCAGCAGCCAAGGCCATCGCGGGGGGCTTGGTGAAGCTTTCTTT.

The chain combines TRBV18 with TRBJ2-5, with 8 positions matching TRBD2. This CDR3 contains 16 residues. The germline V gene has CDR1 KGHSH and CDR2 LQKENI. The V gene end was trimmed by 3 bases and the J gene end by 5 bases; junction bases not matched to a gene: 11. For the CDR3, the DNA is TGTGCCAGCTCACCTTCCGCCGGGGGGGCCCGGGAGACCCAGTACTTC. It translates to CASSPSAGGARETQYF. The variable domain in full, completed from reference TRBV18 and TRBJ2-5, reads NAGVMQNPRHLVRRRGQEARLRCSPMKGHSHVYWYRQLPEEGLKFMVYLQKENIIDESGMPKERFSAEFPKEGPSILRIQQVVRGDSAAYFCASSPSAGGARETQYFGPGTRLLVL.